One and the same sample provided the 11 T cell receptor beta chains below, sequenced in a study of cytomegalovirus exposure and HLA in healthy donors. 13 Jbeta primers and 60 Vbeta primers were used for the PCR. The method was immunoSEQ multiplex PCR; TCRdb's version includes in-frame clones alone and lacks a portion of them. The table has 150,000 or so clones, 70% to 90% seen once. The specimen was PBMCs. Receptors were obtained from a woman aged 18-29 years in good health and CMV-seronegative.

This rearrangement joins TRBV2 to TRBJ2-3; perhaps TRBD2 as D (5 bases). CDR3 size: 13 residues. With 1 base removed from V and 5 bases from J, the gap between germline ends came to 7 bases. Germline V gene sequence: CDR1 SNHLY, CDR2 FYNNEI. The CDR3 nucleotides are TGTGCCAGCAGTGAAGGGGCGGGAGATACGCAGTATTTT. Its protein product is CASSEGAGDTQYF.

The J gene is TRBJ2-5, the V gene TRBV5-1; 7 nucleotides align to TRBD1. This CDR3 comprises 16 residues. The ends lost 2 bases at V and 2 bases at J; junction bases unmatched: 9. Per germline, CDR1 SGHRS and CDR2 YFSETQ. The CDR3 coding sequence is TGCGCCAGCAGCTTTTTCCCCGGGACAGCTCAAGAGACCCAGTACTTC. The encoded protein is CASSFFPGTAQETQYF.

This chain joins TRBV7-9 and TRBJ2-2; D gene unclear. CDR1 is SEHNR, CDR2 FQNEAQ, per germline (reference sequence). The V gene lost 4 bases and the J gene lost 5 bases, with 8 bases spanning the gap. The CDR3 has 13 residues. As DNA, the CDR3 is TGTGCCAGCAGCTGGGCCGAAACCGGGGAGCTGTTTTTT. Protein sequence: CASSWAETGELFF.

The genes are TRBV6-4 and TRBJ2-2; 10 nucleotides align to TRBD2. CDR3 length: 15 amino acids. V was pared by 6 bases and J by 0 bases, with 1 base of the junction left unmatched. From germline, CDR1 is MRHNA and CDR2 SNTAGT. In nucleotides, the CDR3 is TGTGCCAGCAGAGCGGGGGGGTCGAACACCGGGGAGCTGTTTTTT. It is translated as CASRAGGSNTGELFF.

This clone has just one count. The rearrangement links TRBV18 to TRBJ2-5; maybe TRBD1 (7 bases). Per the germline V gene, CDR1 is KGHSH and CDR2 is LQKENI. V was pared by 6 bases and J by 2 bases, with 13 bases between. This CDR3 is 14 amino acids long. CDR3 loop: CASSPRDSQETQYF. Here the CDR3 DNA reads TGTGCCAGCTCGCCGCGGGACAGTCAAGAGACCCAGTACTTC.

This clone is a singleton in its sample. CDR3: CASSLERAGDLYTF. The CDR3 nucleotides read TGTGCCAGCAGCTTAGAAAGGGCAGGGGACCTCTACACCTTC. The chain employs TRBV11-2 and TRBJ1-2, with D perhaps matching TRBD1 (6 bases). CDR3 length: 14 amino acids. The V end was cut by 0 bases, the J end by 10 bases, with 15 bases between. Germline assignment: CDR1 SGHAT and CDR2 FQNNGV.

This clone has just a few counts. V is TRBV9 and J is TRBJ2-3; D uncertain. This CDR3 is 14 amino acids long. Trimming took off 0 bases at V and 2 bases at J, with 7 bases between the two ends. The V gene's germline CDR1 is SGDLS and CDR2 YYNGEE. CDR3 sequence reads: CASSVAGATDTQYF. The CDR3 bases are TGTGCCAGCAGCGTAGCTGGAGCCACAGATACGCAGTATTTT.

The V gene is TRBV19, the J gene TRBJ2-2, with a possible D match to TRBD1 (5 bases). V lost 3 bases to trimming and J lost 6 bases, with 11 bases between them. Looked up from germline, CDR1 is LNHDA and CDR2 is SQIVND (reference sequence). The CDR3 totals 14 residues. The CDR3 spells CASSMAGQAGELFF. The DNA for the CDR3 is TGTGCCAGTAGTATGGCAGGGCAGGCCGGGGAGCTGTTTTTT.

This clone was recorded only once. This sequence joins TRBV7-9 and TRBJ1-6; D is possibly TRBD1 (6 bases). V was cut by 3 bases and J by 5 bases, with 14 bases left in between. The germline CDR1 and CDR2 sequences are SEHNR and FQNEAQ (reference sequence). The CDR3 contains 16 residues. The CDR3 nucleotides are TGTGCCAGCAGCTTTCCTGTGACAGGCGATAATTCACCCCTCCACTTT. This translates into CASSFPVTGDNSPLHF.

The chain links TRBV10-3 to TRBJ2-7; 9 nucleotides match TRBD1. V lost 4 bases and J lost 6; bases outside the gene matches: 10. Per the germline V gene, CDR1 is ENHRY and CDR2 is SYGVKD. The CDR3 runs to 15 residues. The CDR3 here is CAISATGTGLREQYF. The CDR3 DNA reads TGTGCCATCAGTGCCACCGGGACAGGGCTACGCGAGCAGTACTTC.

This chain uses TRBV10-1 with TRBJ1-2; D call uncertain. The CDR3 covers 14 residues. V lost 0 bases and J lost 1, with 6 bases in between. The V gene's germline CDR1 is WNHNN and CDR2 SYGVQD (reference sequence). The CDR3: CASSESNSNYGYTF. Written as DNA, the CDR3 is TGCGCCAGCAGTGAGTCGAACAGTAACTATGGCTACACCTTC.